Listed here are 28 T cell receptor beta chains from one sample, sequenced in a study of blood T cell repertoires in COVID-19. Assay used: immunoSEQ multiplex PCR; TCRdb lists only in-frame clones, some missing. The sample records some 220,000 clones, roughly four fifths being singletons. The sequenced sample was peripheral blood. These TCRs come from a man aged 45 to 65 with acute or convalescent COVID-19.

The chain carries TRBV29-1 and TRBJ2-2; 8 bases fit TRBD1. The CDR3 is 16 residues long. Germline CDR1 SQVTM, CDR2 ANQGSEA. V lost 8 bases to trimming and J lost 7 bases; unmatched junction nucleotides: 18. DNA of the CDR3: TGCAGCAGCGTAGGTTTCGGAAACAGGGGGGTCGGGGAGCTGTTTTTT. This sequence encodes CSSVGFGNRGVGELFF.

The V and J genes are TRBV3-1 (or the pseudogene TRBV3-2) and TRBJ1-4; TRBD1 matches at 7 bases. V shed 0 bases, J shed 4 bases, and the junction held 2 bases outside the gene matches. The CDR3 runs to 15 residues. Germline CDR1 LGHDT, CDR2 YNNKEL (reference sequence). The CDR3 reads CASSQEGQYNEKLFF. In DNA, the CDR3 is TGTGCCAGCAGCCAAGAGGGACAGTATAATGAAAAACTGTTTTTT.

The chain couples TRBV7-9 to TRBJ1-1; 9 bases are a match to TRBD1. The CDR3 contains 15 residues. V was pared by 3 bases and J by 5 bases, with 7 bases of the junction left unmatched. From germline, CDR1 is SEHNR and CDR2 FQNEAQ (reference sequence). The CDR3 reads CASSFTGTGLTEAFF. As DNA, the CDR3 is TGTGCCAGCAGCTTTACCGGGACAGGGCTTACTGAAGCTTTCTTT. Supplemented by reference TRBV7-9 and TRBJ1-1, the full variable domain reads DTGVSQNPRHKITKRGQNVTFRCDPISEHNRLYWYRQTLGQGPEFLTYFQNEAQLEKSRLLSDRFSAERPKGSFSTLEIQRTEQGDSAMYLCASSFTGTGLTEAFFGQGTRLTVV.

The chain links TRBV6-6 to TRBJ2-7; possible D gene TRBD2, 6 bases. The CDR3 has 14 residues. CDR1 and CDR2 (germline): MNHNY, SVGAGI (reference sequence). V was cut by 2 bases and J by 5 bases, with 13 bases left in between. CDR3 loop: CASSYDLGGNEQYF. CDR3 nucleotide sequence: TGTGCCAGCAGTTACGATCTGGGAGGAAACGAGCAGTACTTC.

V is TRBV5-1 and J is TRBJ1-2, with 10 bases that match TRBD1. The V gene end was trimmed by 4 bases and the J gene end by 6 bases; junction bases not matched to a gene: 9. Germline V gene lookup returns CDR1 SGHRS and CDR2 YFSETQ. CDR3 length: 15 residues. In DNA, the CDR3 is TGCGCCAGCAGCACCGGACAGGGGGAGTACAATGGCTACACCTTC. It encodes CASSTGQGEYNGYTF.

This chain connects TRBV2 to TRBJ1-2; 7 bases align to TRBD1. This CDR3 comprises 14 residues. V gave up 8 bases and J gave up 7 bases; unmatched junction bases: 13. Germline V gene sequence: CDR1 SNHLY, CDR2 FYNNEI. The CDR3 is CASGTDRQGGGYTF. DNA for the CDR3: TGTGCCAGCGGTACAGACCGACAGGGCGGTGGCTACACCTTC.

The gene calls are TRBV9 and TRBJ1-1; D remains ambiguous. The germline V gene has CDR1 SGDLS and CDR2 YYNGEE. CDR3 length: 13 residues. V lost 3 bases, J lost 2 bases, and 8 bases lay in between. In DNA form, the CDR3 reads TGTGCCAGCAGCGCCCGGGTTAACACTGAAGCTTTCTTT. This sequence encodes CASSARVNTEAFF.

V and J are TRBV27 and TRBJ2-1, with D possibly matching TRBD1 (5 bases). The CDR3 runs 14 residues. The V end was cut by 5 bases, the J end by 2 bases, with 10 bases between. The germline V gene encodes CDR1 MNHEY and CDR2 SMNVEV (reference sequence). DNA of the CDR3: TGTGCCAGCAGTCGGCAGGGTACCTACAATGAGCAGTTCTTC. It encodes CASSRQGTYNEQFF.

The chain links TRBV11-3 to TRBJ2-3, with 9 bases identical to TRBD1. J was trimmed by 11 bases and V by 3 bases; bases with no gene match: 15. Germline assignment: CDR1 SGHNT and CDR2 YENEEA. CDR3 length: 16 residues. CDR3 in amino acids: CASSFRIGTGYVGQYF. The CDR3 DNA follows: TGTGCCAGCAGCTTTAGAATTGGGACAGGGTACGTCGGGCAGTATTTT.

The CDR3 loop is CASGWTSGHTDTQYF. The CDR3, as DNA: TGTGCCAGCGGCTGGACTAGCGGTCACACAGATACGCAGTATTTT. The chain has TRBV6-5 and TRBJ2-3, with 10 bases matching TRBD2. Germline lookup yields CDR1 MNHEY and CDR2 SVGAGI. The CDR3 totals 15 residues. The ends lost 8 bases at V and 2 bases at J; junction bases unmatched: 7.

The chain joins TRBV18 to TRBJ1-5; D call uncertain. CDR3 length: 14 residues. The germline V and J ends were trimmed by 0 bases and 0 bases, with 3 bases remaining between them. Per the germline V gene, CDR1 is KGHSH and CDR2 is LQKENI. DNA of the CDR3: TGTGCCAGCTCACCACCCTCTAGCAATCAGCCCCAGCATTTT. Protein sequence: CASSPPSSNQPQHF.

The chain combines TRBV5-1 with TRBJ1-3, with D unclear. Germline lookup yields CDR1 SGHRS and CDR2 YFSETQ. V lost 0 bases, J lost 2 bases, and 12 bases lay in between. The CDR3 sequence is 16 residues long. In nucleotides, the CDR3 is TGCGCCAGCAGCTTGGCCGAGGGTAACCCTGGAAACACCATATATTTT. It specifies CASSLAEGNPGNTIYF. The full variable domain, with the rest looked up from reference TRBV5-1 and TRBJ1-3, is KAGVTQTPRYLIKTRGQQVTLSCSPISGHRSVSWYQQTPGQGLQFLFEYFSETQRNKGNFPGRFSGRQFSNSRSEMNVSTLELGDSALYLCASSLAEGNPGNTIYFGEGSWLTVV.

The chain couples TRBV2 to TRBJ1-6; 7 positions agree with TRBD1. V shed 3 bases, J shed 7 bases, and the junction held 6 bases outside the gene matches. This CDR3 is 15 amino acids long. Looked up from germline, CDR1 is SNHLY and CDR2 is FYNNEI. CDR3 residues: CASSDHGQVNSPLHF. CDR3 DNA sequence: TGTGCCAGCAGTGATCACGGACAGGTCAATTCACCCCTCCACTTT.

J is TRBJ2-7 and V is TRBV19; the match to TRBD2 covers 8 bases. This CDR3 has 15 residues. Germline values: CDR1 LNHDA, CDR2 SQIVND (reference sequence). With 4 bases clipped from V and 3 bases from J, the junction kept 8 bases outside the gene matches. The CDR3 is CASSRKRELHYEQYF. As DNA, the CDR3 is TGTGCCAGTAGTAGAAAGCGGGAGCTACACTACGAGCAGTACTTC.

The V and J genes are TRBV6-1 and TRBJ2-7; TRBD2 matches 8 bases. The CDR3 contains 16 residues. J lost 7 bases, V lost 1 base, and 12 bases had no gene match. Germline CDR1 is MNHNS and CDR2 is SASEGT. The CDR3 nucleotides read TGTGCCAGCAGTGAAGACTCAGGAGCGGGGGCCCTAGAGCAGTACTTC. The encoded protein is CASSEDSGAGALEQYF.

The chain uses TRBV27 and TRBJ1-2, with a weak D call TRBD1 (5 bases). CDR1 and CDR2 from the germline V gene are MNHEY and SMNVEV (reference sequence). CDR3 length equals 15 residues. V was shortened by 5 bases and J by 2 bases, with 15 bases between the two germline ends. CDR3 coding DNA: TGTGCCAGCAGTCCAAATGGGGGGGGGAACTATGGCTACACCTTC. The encoded protein is CASSPNGGGNYGYTF.

This clone appeared once. The rearrangement links TRBV11-2 to TRBJ2-7, with TRBD1 matching over 7 bases. Germline V lookup: CDR1 SGHAT, CDR2 FQNNGV. The CDR3 covers 16 residues. V shed 1 base and J 3 bases; nucleotides not matched to a gene: 9. The CDR3 nucleotides read TGTGCCAGCAGCTTAGGAGGGGGCGAGTTCGGCTACGAGCAGTACTTC. Translating it yields CASSLGGGEFGYEQYF.

This chain uses TRBV7-9 with TRBJ1-3; possible D gene TRBD1, 6 bases. Germline-derived CDR1 and CDR2 are SEHNR and FQNEAQ (reference sequence). V was shortened by 0 bases and J by 0 bases, with 9 bases between the two germline ends. This CDR3 region has 16 residues. The CDR3 DNA is TGTGCCAGCAGCTTAGCACAGGGTACCTCTGGAAACACCATATATTTT. It encodes CASSLAQGTSGNTIYF.

The rearrangement uses TRBV6-1 and TRBJ2-7; D ambiguous. This CDR3 contains 14 residues. Germline V CDR1 and CDR2: MNHNS, SASEGT. The germline V and J ends were trimmed by 2 bases and 1 base, with 9 bases remaining between them. CDR3 sequence: CASSERWRSYEQYF. Written as DNA, the CDR3 is TGTGCCAGCAGTGAACGATGGCGGTCCTACGAGCAGTACTTC.

The chain links TRBV4-1 to TRBJ1-1, with D maybe TRBD1 (5 bases). CDR3 size: 14 residues. Germline CDR1 and CDR2: MGHRA and YSYEKL. Trimming shortened V by 1 base and J by 2 bases, and 8 bases separated the two germline ends. The CDR3 loop reads CASSQVTDNTEAFF. In DNA form, the CDR3 reads TGCGCCAGCAGCCAAGTGACAGATAACACTGAAGCTTTCTTT.

In its sample, this clone was seen a few times. The chain joins TRBV4-1 to TRBJ2-5, with no clear D. The CDR3 is 13 amino acids. CDR1 MGHRA and CDR2 YSYEKL come from the germline V gene. Trimming took 4 bases from V and 5 from J, leaving 11 bases between them. The CDR3 region has the DNA TGCGCCAGCAGCCCTCACAGTGGGGAGACCCAGTACTTC. As protein: CASSPHSGETQYF.

This clone was seen a few times. V and J are TRBV13 and TRBJ1-4; 8 nucleotides align to TRBD1. The V and J ends lost 2 bases and 7 bases, in that order; junction bases with no gene match: 3. Germline-derived CDR1 and CDR2 are PRHDT and FYEKMQ (reference sequence). This CDR3 has 14 amino acids. In nucleotides, the CDR3 is TGTGCCAGCAGCTTAAGGACAGGGAGTGAAAAACTGTTTTTT. Translating it yields CASSLRTGSEKLFF.

This clone was detected a few times. The chain employs TRBV7-8 and TRBJ2-7; possibly TRBD1 for D (5 bases). The length of the CDR3 is 14 residues. Germline V gene data show CDR1 as SGHVS and CDR2 as FQNEAQ. V was pared by 7 bases and J by 2 bases, with 15 bases between. The CDR3 sequence is CASTSYRGTYEQYF. The CDR3 DNA follows: TGTGCCAGCACCTCGTATAGGGGCACCTACGAGCAGTACTTC.

The V call is TRBV7-2, the J call TRBJ2-7, with 8 bases matching TRBD2. CDR1 is SGHTA, CDR2 FQGNSA, per germline. With V trimmed by 7 bases and J by 4 bases, 9 bases remained unmatched. The CDR3 has 14 amino acids. The CDR3 region is CASNAGGLTYEQYF. The CDR3 DNA sequence: TGTGCCAGCAACGCGGGGGGTTTAACGTACGAGCAGTACTTC.

J is TRBJ1-5 and V is TRBV6-5; D is undetermined. Germline V CDR1 and CDR2: MNHEY, SVGAGI. The V gene lost 7 bases and the J gene lost 5 bases, with 9 bases spanning the gap. CDR3 length equals 12 residues. CDR3 bases: TGTGCCAGCAAAACCGGGGATCAGCCCCAGCATTTT. Amino acid sequence: CASKTGDQPQHF.

In this sample, this clone turned up once. CDR3 amino acids: CASSQGTGIIGYEQYF. The DNA for the CDR3 is TGCGCCAGCAGCCAAGGGACAGGGATCATCGGCTACGAGCAGTACTTC. V and J are TRBV4-1 and TRBJ2-7; 8 positions agree with TRBD1. This CDR3 region has 16 residues. After removal of 1 base from V and 3 bases from J, the junction contained 8 bases not matched to a gene. Germline CDR1 reads MGHRA; CDR2 reads YSYEKL.

The rearrangement joins TRBV6-5 to TRBJ1-3; D ambiguous. The CDR3 has 14 residues. Trimming took 10 bases from V and 0 from J, leaving 13 bases between them. Germline loops: CDR1 MNHEY, CDR2 SVGAGI. Here the CDR3 DNA reads TGTGCCACCTGGAGTGCGAGCTCTGGAAACACCATATATTTT. This translates into CATWSASSGNTIYF.

This chain joins TRBV7-9 and TRBJ2-7; TRBD1 matches 8 bases. CDR1 and CDR2 (germline): SEHNR, FQNEAQ (reference sequence). V was pared by 1 base and J by 7 bases, with 3 bases of the junction left unmatched. CDR3 size: 13 residues. The CDR3 loop reads CASSLGTGWEQYF. The CDR3, as DNA: TGTGCCAGCAGCTTAGGGACAGGGTGGGAGCAGTACTTC.